This entry describes one T cell receptor beta chain. The data belong to a study of blood T cell repertoires in COVID-19. Assay: immunoSEQ multiplex PCR; the TCRdb copy retains only in-frame clones and omits some. The sample includes 95,000 to 150,000 clones, about four fifths of them seen just once. Trimming removed 6 bases at V and 6 bases at J, with 11 bases between. CDR1 is MNHEY, CDR2 SVGAGI, per germline. The CDR3 is 12 amino acids. The material sequenced was peripheral blood. The rearrangement uses TRBV6-5 and TRBJ1-2, with D maybe TRBD1 (5 bases). This sequence originates from a man between 60 and 75 years old with active or convalescent COVID-19. In nucleotides, the CDR3 is TGTGCCAGCAGCCGCCGGGGGAATGGCTACACCTTC. It codes for CASSRRGNGYTF.